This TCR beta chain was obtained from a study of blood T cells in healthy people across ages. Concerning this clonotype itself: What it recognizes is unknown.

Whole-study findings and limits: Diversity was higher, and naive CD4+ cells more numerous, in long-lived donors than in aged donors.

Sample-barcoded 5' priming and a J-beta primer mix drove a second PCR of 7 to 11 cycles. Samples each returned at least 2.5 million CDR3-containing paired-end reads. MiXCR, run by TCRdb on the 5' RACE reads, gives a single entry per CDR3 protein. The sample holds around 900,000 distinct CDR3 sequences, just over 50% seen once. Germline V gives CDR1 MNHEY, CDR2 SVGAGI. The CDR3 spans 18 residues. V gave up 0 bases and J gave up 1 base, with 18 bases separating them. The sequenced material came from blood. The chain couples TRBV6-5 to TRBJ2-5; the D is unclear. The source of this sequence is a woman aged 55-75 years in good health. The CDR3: CASSYSKTAEALQETQYF. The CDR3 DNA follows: TGTGCCAGCAGTTACTCGAAAACTGCGGAAGCCCTCCAAGAGACCCAGTACTTC.